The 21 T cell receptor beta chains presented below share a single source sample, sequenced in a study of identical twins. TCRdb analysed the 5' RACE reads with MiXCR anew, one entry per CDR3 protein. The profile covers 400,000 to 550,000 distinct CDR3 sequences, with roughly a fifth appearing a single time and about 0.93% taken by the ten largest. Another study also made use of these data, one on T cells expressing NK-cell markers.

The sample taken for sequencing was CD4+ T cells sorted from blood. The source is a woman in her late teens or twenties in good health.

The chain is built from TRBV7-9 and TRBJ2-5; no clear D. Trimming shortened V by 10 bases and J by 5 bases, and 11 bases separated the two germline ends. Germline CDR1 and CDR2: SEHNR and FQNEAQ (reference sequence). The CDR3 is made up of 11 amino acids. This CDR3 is CAIRSLETQYF. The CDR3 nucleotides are TGTGCCATCAGAAGCCTGGAGACCCAGTACTTC. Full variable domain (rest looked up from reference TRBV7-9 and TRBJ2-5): DTGVSQNPRHKITKRGQNVTFRCDPISEHNRLYWYRQTLGQGPEFLTYFQNEAQLEKSRLLSDRFSAERPKGSFSTLEIQRTEQGDSAMYLCAIRSLETQYFGPGTRLLVL.

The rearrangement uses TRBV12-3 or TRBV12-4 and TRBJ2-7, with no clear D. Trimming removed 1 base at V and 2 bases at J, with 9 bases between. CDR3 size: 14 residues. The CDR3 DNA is TGTGCCAGCAGTTTAGAGGGTGTCACCTACGAGCAGTACTTC. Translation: CASSLEGVTYEQYF.

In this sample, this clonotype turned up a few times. CDR3 region: CASSLGGGFKETQYF. Written as DNA, the CDR3 is TGTGCCAGCAGCTTGGGCGGGGGGTTTAAAGAGACCCAGTACTTC. V is TRBV5-4 and J is TRBJ2-5; 8 bases map to TRBD2. The CDR3 covers 15 residues. The germline V gene has CDR1 SGHNT and CDR2 YYREEE (reference sequence). J was trimmed by 3 bases and V by 0 bases; bases with no gene match: 4.

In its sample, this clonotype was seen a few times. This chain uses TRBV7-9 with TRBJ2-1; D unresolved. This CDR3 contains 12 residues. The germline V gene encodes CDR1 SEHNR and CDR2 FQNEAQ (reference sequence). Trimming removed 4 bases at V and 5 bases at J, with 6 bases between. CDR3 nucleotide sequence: TGTGCCAGCAGCTGGGCCAACAATGAGCAGTTCTTC. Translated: CASSWANNEQFF. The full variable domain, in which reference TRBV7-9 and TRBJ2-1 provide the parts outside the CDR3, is DTGVSQNPRHKITKRGQNVTFRCDPISEHNRLYWYRQTLGQGPEFLTYFQNEAQLEKSRLLSDRFSAERPKGSFSTLEIQRTEQGDSAMYLCASSWANNEQFFGPGTRLTVL.

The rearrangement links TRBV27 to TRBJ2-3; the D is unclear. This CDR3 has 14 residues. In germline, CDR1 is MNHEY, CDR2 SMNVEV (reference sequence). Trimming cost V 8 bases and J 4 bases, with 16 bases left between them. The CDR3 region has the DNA TGTGCCAGCTCCCGCGCTCCCCTTTCAGATACGCAGTATTTT. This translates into CASSRAPLSDTQYF.

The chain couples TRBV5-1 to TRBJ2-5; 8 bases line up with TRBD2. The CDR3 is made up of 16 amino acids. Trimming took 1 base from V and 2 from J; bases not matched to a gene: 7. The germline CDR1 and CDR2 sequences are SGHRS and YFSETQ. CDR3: CASSLSQRGTQETQYF. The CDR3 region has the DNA TGCGCCAGCAGCTTGTCTCAGCGGGGGACACAAGAGACCCAGTACTTC.

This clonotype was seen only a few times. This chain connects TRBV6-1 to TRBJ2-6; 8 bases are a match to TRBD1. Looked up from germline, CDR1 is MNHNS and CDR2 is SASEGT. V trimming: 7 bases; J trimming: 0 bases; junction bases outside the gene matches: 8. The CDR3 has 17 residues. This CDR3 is CASTRQGTVSGANVLTF. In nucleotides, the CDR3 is TGTGCCAGCACCCGACAGGGGACTGTCTCTGGGGCCAACGTCCTGACTTTC.

CDR3 sequence (DNA): TGTGCCAGCAGCACCTATTCTCTAGCGGGGGCCGGGGATGAGCAGTTCTTC. Amino acid sequence: CASSTYSLAGAGDEQFF. The genes are TRBV9 and TRBJ2-1; 10 bases are shared with TRBD2. The CDR3 is 17 amino acids. Losses at the gene ends were 4 bases for V and 8 bases for J; bases not matched to a gene: 15. Germline values: CDR1 SGDLS, CDR2 YYNGEE.

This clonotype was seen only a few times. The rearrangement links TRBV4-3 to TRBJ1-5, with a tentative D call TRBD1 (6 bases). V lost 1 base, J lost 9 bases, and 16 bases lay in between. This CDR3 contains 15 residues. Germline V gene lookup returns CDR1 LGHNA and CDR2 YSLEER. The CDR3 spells CASSQVQGPSWPQHF. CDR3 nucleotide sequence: TGCGCCAGCAGCCAAGTACAGGGCCCGTCTTGGCCCCAGCATTTT.

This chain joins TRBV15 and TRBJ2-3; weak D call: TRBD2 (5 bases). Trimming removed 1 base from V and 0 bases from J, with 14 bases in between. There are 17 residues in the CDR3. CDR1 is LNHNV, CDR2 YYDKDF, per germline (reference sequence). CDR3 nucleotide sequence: TGTGCCACCAGCAGAGCGTTTCTAAGCGGTAGCACAGATACGCAGTATTTT. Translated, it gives CATSRAFLSGSTDTQYF.

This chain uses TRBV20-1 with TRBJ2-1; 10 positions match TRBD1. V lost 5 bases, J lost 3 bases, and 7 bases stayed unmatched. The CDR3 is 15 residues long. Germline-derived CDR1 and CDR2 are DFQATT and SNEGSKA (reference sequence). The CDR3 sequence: CSAQIGTGDYNEQFF. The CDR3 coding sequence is TGCAGTGCTCAAATCGGGACAGGGGACTACAATGAGCAGTTCTTC.

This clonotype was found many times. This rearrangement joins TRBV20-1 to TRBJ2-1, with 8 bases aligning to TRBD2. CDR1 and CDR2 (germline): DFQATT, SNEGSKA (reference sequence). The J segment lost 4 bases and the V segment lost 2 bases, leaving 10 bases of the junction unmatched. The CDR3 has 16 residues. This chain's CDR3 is CSARPRSGSQYNEQFF. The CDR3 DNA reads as TGCAGTGCTAGACCAAGAAGCGGGAGTCAATACAATGAGCAGTTCTTC.

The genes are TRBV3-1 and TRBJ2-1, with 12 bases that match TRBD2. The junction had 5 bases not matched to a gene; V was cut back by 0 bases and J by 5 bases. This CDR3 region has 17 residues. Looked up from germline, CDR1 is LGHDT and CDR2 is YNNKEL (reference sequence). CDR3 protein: CASSQDLLAGGHNEQFF. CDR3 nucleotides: TGTGCCAGCAGCCAAGATTTGCTAGCGGGGGGGCACAATGAGCAGTTCTTC.

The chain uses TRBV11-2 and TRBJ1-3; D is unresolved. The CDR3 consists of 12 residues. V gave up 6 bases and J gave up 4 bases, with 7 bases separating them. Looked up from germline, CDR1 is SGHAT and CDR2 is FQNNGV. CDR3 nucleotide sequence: TGTGCCAGCAGACTGGGCGGAAACACCATATATTTT. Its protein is CASRLGGNTIYF.

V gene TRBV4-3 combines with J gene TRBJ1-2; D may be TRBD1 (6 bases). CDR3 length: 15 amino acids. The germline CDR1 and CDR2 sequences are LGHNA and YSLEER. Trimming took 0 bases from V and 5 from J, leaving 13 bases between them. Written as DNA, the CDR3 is TGCGCCAGCAGCCAAGATCCGGGACAAGTATATGGCTACACCTTC. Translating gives CASSQDPGQVYGYTF.

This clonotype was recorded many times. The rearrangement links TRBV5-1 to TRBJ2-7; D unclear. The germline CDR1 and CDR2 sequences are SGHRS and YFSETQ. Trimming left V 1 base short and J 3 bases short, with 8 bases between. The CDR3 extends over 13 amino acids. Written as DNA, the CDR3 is TGCGCCAGCAGCTTGACCCAAAACTACGAGCAGTACTTC. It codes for CASSLTQNYEQYF.

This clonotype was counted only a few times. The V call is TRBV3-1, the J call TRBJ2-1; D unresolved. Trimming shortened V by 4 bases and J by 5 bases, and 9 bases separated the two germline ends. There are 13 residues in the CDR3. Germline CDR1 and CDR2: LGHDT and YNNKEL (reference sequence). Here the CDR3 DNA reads TGTGCCAGCAGCCGGAACCTAGACAATGAGCAGTTCTTC. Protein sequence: CASSRNLDNEQFF.

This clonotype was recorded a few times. Written as DNA, the CDR3 is TGTGCCAGCAGCAGCAGGGGCTCGTACCAAGAGACCCAGTACTTC. Protein: CASSSRGSYQETQYF. The chain joins TRBV7-2 to TRBJ2-5, with a possible D match to TRBD1 (6 bases). V shed 5 bases and J shed 0 bases, with 13 bases lying between them. The length of the CDR3 is 15 residues. In germline, CDR1 is SGHTA, CDR2 FQGNSA.

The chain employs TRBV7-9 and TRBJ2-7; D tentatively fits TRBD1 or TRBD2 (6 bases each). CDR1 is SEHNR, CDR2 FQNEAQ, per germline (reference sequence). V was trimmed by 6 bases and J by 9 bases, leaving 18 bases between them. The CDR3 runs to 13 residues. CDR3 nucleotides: TGTGCCAGCAGTACCGTATACGGGGGCTTGCAGTACTTC. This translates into CASSTVYGGLQYF.

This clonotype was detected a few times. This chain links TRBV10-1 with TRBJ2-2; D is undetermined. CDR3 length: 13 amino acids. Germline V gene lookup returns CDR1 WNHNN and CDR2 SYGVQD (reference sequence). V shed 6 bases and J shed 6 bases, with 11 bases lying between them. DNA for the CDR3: TGCGCCAGCAGGGCTAGTTTCGCCGGGGAGCTGTTTTTT. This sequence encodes CASRASFAGELFF.

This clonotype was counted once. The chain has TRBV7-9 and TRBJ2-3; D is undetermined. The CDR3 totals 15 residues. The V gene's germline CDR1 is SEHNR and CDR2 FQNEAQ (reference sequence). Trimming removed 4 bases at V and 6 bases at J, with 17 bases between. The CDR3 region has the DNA TGTGCCAGCAGCTCGAACCCCGCCTCTTTGGATACGCAGTATTTT. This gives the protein CASSSNPASLDTQYF.